This T cell receptor (beta chain) was profiled in a study of blood T cell repertoires in COVID-19. Across the study: Acute and convalescent COVID-19 specimens originated in the United States, Italy and Spain.

Per the original methods: Scientists estimated how many nucleated cells there were by amplifying reference gene primers. Assay: immunoSEQ multiplex PCR; the TCRdb copy retains only in-frame clones and omits some. From that table come the V and J calls and clone size; the DNA was used to work out D and trimming. This table holds about 140,000 clones, 60% to 85% found once. The CDR3 is 16 residues long. V lost 0 bases and J lost 5, with 16 bases in between. Germline V gives CDR1 LGHNT, CDR2 FRNRAP. The sequence was obtained from a man between 50 and 59 years old with active or convalescent COVID-19. The chain has TRBV12-5 and TRBJ1-2; D not resolved. Sample: peripheral blood. CDR3 nucleotide sequence: TGTGCTAGTGGTTTGGTACCTCAGGCAAACCCTTATGGCTACACCTTC. It yields the protein CASGLVPQANPYGYTF.